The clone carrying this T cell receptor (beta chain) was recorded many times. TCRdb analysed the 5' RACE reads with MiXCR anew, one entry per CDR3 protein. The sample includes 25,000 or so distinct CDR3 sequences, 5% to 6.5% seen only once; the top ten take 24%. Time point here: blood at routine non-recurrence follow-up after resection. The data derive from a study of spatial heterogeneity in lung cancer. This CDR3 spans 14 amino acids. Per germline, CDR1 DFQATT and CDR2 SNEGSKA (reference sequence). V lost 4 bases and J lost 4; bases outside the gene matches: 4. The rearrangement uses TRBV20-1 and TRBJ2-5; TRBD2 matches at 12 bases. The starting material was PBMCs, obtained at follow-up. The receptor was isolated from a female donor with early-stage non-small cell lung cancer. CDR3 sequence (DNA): TGCAGTGCTACTAGCGGGGGGGCGAGAGAGACCCAGTACTTC. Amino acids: CSATSGGARETQYF.